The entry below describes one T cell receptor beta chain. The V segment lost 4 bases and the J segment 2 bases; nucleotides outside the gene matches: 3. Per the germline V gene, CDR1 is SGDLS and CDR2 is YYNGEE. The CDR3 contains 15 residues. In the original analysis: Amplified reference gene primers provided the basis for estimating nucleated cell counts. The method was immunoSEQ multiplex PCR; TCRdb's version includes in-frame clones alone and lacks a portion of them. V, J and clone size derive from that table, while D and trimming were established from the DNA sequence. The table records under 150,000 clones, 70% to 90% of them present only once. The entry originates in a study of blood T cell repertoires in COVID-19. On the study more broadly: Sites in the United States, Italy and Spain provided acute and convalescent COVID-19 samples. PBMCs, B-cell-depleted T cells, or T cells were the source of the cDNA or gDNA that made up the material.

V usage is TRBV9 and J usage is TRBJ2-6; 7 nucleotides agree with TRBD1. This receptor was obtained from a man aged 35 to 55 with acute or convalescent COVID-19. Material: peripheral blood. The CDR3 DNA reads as TGTGCCAGCAGCCAACAGGGGACTGGGGCCAACGTCCTGACTTTC. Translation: CASSQQGTGANVLTF.